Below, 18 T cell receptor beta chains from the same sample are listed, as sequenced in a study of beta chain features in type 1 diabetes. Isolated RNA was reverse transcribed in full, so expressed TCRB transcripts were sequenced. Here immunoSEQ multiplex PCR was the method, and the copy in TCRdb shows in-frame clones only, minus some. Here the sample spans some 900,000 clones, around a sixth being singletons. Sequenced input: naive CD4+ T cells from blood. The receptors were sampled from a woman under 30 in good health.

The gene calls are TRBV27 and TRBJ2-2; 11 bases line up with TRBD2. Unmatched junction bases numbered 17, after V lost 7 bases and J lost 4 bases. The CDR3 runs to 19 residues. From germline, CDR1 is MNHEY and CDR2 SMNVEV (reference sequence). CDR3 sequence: CASTKGLLAGAGGTGELFF. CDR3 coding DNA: TGTGCCAGCACCAAAGGTTTACTAGCGGGAGCCGGAGGCACCGGGGAGCTGTTTTTT.

DNA of the CDR3: TGTGCCAGCAGCGACCGGACAGGGCAAGTCTACGAGCAGTACTTC. Amino acids: CASSDRTGQVYEQYF. V and J are TRBV11-2 and TRBJ2-7; TRBD1 matches at 8 bases. Germline loops: CDR1 SGHAT, CDR2 FQNNGV. With V trimmed by 5 bases and J by 3 bases, 9 bases remained unmatched. This CDR3 has 15 residues.

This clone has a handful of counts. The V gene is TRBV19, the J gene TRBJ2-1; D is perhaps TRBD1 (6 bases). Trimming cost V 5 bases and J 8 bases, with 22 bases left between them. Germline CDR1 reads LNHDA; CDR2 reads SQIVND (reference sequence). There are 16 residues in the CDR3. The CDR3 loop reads CASSEPDRITLHEQFF. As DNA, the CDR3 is TGTGCCAGTAGTGAACCAGACAGGATTACGCTTCATGAGCAGTTCTTC.

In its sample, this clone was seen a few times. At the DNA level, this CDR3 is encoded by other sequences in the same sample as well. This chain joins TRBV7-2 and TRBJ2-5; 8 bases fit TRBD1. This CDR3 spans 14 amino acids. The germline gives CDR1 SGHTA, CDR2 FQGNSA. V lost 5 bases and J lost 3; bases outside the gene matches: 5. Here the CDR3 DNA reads TGTGCCAGCAGCCGTGGACAGGGAAAAGAGACCCAGTACTTC. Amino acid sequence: CASSRGQGKETQYF.

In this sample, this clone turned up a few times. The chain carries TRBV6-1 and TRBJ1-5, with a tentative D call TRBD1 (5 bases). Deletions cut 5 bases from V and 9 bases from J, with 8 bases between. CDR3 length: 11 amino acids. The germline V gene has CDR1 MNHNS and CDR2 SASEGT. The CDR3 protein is CASSLGTPQHF. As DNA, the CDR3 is TGTGCCAGCAGTTTAGGGACGCCCCAGCATTTT.

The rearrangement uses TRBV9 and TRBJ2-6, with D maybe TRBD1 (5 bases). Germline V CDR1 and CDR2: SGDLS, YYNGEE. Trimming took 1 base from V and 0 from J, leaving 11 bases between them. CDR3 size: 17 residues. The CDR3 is CASSVPTGLSGANVLTF. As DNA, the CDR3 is TGTGCCAGCAGCGTACCAACAGGCCTCTCTGGGGCCAACGTCCTGACTTTC.

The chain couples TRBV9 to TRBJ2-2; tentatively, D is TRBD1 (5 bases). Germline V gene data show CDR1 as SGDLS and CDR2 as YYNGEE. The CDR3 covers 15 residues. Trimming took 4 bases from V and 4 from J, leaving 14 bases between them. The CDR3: CASSLVTGPTGELFF. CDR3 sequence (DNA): TGTGCCAGCAGCCTAGTAACAGGTCCCACCGGGGAGCTGTTTTTT.

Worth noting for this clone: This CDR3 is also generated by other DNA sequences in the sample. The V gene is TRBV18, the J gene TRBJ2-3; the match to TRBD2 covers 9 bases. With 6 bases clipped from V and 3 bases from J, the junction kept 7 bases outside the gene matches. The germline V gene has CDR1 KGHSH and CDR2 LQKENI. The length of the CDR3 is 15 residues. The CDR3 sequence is CASSPLAGSTDTQYF. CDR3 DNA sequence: TGTGCCAGCTCCCCCCTAGCGGGATCTACAGATACGCAGTATTTT.

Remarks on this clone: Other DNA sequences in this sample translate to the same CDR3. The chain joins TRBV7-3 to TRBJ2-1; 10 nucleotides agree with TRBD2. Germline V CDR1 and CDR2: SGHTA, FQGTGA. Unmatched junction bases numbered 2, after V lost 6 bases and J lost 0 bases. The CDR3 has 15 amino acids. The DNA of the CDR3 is TGTGCCAGCAGTCCTAGCGGGAGCTCCTACAATGAGCAGTTCTTC. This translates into CASSPSGSSYNEQFF.

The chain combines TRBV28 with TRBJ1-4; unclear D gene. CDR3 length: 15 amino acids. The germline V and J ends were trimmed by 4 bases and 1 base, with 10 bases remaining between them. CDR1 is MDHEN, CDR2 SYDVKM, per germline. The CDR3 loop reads CASSSWGKTNEKLFF. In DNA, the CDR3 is TGTGCCAGCAGTTCGTGGGGAAAAACTAATGAAAAACTGTTTTTT.

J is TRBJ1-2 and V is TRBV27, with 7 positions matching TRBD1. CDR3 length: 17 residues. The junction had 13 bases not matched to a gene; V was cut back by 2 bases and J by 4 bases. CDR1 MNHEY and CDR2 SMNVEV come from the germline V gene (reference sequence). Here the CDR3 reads CASSLTQGGGVVYGYTF. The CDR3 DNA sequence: TGTGCCAGCAGTTTAACACAAGGAGGGGGCGTCGTCTATGGCTACACCTTC.

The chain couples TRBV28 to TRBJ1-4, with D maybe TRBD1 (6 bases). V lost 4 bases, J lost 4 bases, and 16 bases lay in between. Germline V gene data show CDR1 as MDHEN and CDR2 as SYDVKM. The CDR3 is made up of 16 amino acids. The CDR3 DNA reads TGTGCCAGCAGTTCGCGGGACAAAAAGATTAATGAAAAACTGTTTTTT. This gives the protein CASSSRDKKINEKLFF.

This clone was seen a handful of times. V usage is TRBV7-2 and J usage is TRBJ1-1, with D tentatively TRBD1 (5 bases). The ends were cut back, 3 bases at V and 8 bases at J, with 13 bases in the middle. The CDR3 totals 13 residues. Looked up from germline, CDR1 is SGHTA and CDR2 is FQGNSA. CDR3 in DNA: TGTGCCAGCAGCTTTGAGGCAGGGATGGAAGCTTTCTTT. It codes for CASSFEAGMEAFF.

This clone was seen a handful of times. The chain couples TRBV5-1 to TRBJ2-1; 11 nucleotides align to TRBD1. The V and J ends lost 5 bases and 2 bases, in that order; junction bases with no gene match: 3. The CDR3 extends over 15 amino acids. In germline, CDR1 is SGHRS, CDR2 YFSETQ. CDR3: CASREGQGAYNEQFF. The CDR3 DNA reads TGCGCCAGCAGGGAGGGACAGGGGGCCTACAATGAGCAGTTCTTC.

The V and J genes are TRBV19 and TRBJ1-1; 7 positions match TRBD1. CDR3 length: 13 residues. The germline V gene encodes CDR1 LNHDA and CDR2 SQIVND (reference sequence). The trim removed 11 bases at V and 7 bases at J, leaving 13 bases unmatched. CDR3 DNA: TGTGCCGTAGTAGGTAGGGGGCGTAATGAAGCTTTCTTT. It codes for CAVVGRGRNEAFF.

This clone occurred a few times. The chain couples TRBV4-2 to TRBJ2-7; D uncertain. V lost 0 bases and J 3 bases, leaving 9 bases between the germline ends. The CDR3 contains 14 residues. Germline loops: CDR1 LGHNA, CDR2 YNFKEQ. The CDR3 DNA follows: TGTGCCAGCAGCCAAGATCGTGGCTACTACGAGCAGTACTTC. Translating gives CASSQDRGYYEQYF.

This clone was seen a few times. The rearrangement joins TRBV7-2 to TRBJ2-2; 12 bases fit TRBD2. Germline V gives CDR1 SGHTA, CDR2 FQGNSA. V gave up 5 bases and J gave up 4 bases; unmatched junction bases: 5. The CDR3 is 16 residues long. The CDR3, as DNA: TGTGCCAGCAGCCCGCAGACTAGCGGGAGCACCGGGGAGCTGTTTTTT. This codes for CASSPQTSGSTGELFF. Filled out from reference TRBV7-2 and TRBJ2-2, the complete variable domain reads GAGVSQSPSNKVTEKGKDVELRCDPISGHTALYWYRQSLGQGLEFLIYFQGNSAPDKSGLPSDRFSAERTGGSVSTLTIQRTQQEDSAVYLCASSPQTSGSTGELFFGEGSRLTVL.

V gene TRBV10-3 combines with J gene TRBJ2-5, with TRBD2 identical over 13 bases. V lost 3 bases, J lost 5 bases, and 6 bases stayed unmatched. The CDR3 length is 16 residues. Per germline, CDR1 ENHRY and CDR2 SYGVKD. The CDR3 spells CAISDGLAGAIETQYF. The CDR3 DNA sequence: TGTGCCATCAGTGATGGACTAGCGGGAGCCATTGAGACCCAGTACTTC.